This TCR beta chain was captured in a study of cytomegalovirus exposure and HLA in healthy donors. Whole-study context: From donors who were HLA-typed, an early data release held 80 million to 85 million unique TCRs.

PCR amplification relied on 60 Vbeta primers (plus 13 Jbeta primers). Libraries were prepared by immunoSEQ multiplex PCR; TCRdb keeps only in-frame clonotypes and omits some of them. Of 200,000 to 250,000 clones in the sample, almost 80% were seen once. Sequencing used PBMCs. This sequence originates from a male donor in good health and CMV-seronegative.

The CDR3 nucleotides are TGTGCCAGTCGAGGACAGGGTAGGAGAGAGACCCAGTACTTC. It is translated as CASRGQGRRETQYF. This sequence joins TRBV19 and TRBJ2-5; 8 bases are a match to TRBD1. This CDR3 has 14 residues. Trimming at V came to 8 bases and at J to 4 bases, leaving 9 bases not matched to a gene. From germline, CDR1 is LNHDA and CDR2 SQIVND (reference sequence).